This is a list of T cell receptor beta chains from one sample in a study of shared clonotypes between healthy human individuals. Profiling relied on immunoSEQ multiplex PCR, and the TCRdb table lists in-frame clones only, not all of them. This sample has just over 2,000,000 clones; roughly 95% occur once, and the top ten carry 0.13%. Sequencing was done on a sample of naive CD4+ T cells sorted from blood. These receptors were taken from a young man in good health. CDR3s leave out the opening cysteine and the closing phenylalanine or tryptophan. A D gene is named only where the DNA matches it firmly.

j_gene: TRBJ2-7; v_gene: TRBV5-1; d_gene: -; CDR3aa: ASSLGAYEQY
j_gene: TRBJ1-1; v_gene: TRBV15; d_gene: -; CDR3aa: ATSSDILTEAF
j_gene: TRBJ1-4; v_gene: TRBV11-2; d_gene: -; CDR3aa: ASSKGIGTNEKLF
j_gene: TRBJ2-4; v_gene: TRBV4-3; d_gene: -; CDR3aa: ASSQESYPERHIQY
j_gene: TRBJ2-7; v_gene: TRBV29-1; d_gene: -; CDR3aa: SIGPTYEQY
j_gene: TRBJ2-5; v_gene: TRBV10-3; d_gene: TRBD2; CDR3aa: ATTRSAGTSSQETQY
j_gene: TRBJ2-5; v_gene: TRBV7-2; d_gene: TRBD1; CDR3aa: ASSLGRGFLETQY
j_gene: TRBJ1-6; v_gene: TRBV30; d_gene: -; CDR3aa: AWSVRGSSYNSPLH
j_gene: TRBJ1-1; v_gene: TRBV30; d_gene: -; CDR3aa: AWYSLGNTEAF
j_gene: TRBJ1-5; v_gene: TRBV6-4; d_gene: -; CDR3aa: ASSDDVNQPQH
j_gene: TRBJ1-5; v_gene: TRBV10-3; d_gene: -; CDR3aa: AISDRFAQPQH
j_gene: TRBJ2-2; v_gene: TRBV4-1; d_gene: TRBD2; CDR3aa: ASSQDRSGGAVGELF
j_gene: TRBJ1-6; v_gene: TRBV6-5; d_gene: -; CDR3aa: ASSYSTDNSPLH
j_gene: TRBJ1-1; v_gene: TRBV19; d_gene: -; CDR3aa: ATGTNTEAF